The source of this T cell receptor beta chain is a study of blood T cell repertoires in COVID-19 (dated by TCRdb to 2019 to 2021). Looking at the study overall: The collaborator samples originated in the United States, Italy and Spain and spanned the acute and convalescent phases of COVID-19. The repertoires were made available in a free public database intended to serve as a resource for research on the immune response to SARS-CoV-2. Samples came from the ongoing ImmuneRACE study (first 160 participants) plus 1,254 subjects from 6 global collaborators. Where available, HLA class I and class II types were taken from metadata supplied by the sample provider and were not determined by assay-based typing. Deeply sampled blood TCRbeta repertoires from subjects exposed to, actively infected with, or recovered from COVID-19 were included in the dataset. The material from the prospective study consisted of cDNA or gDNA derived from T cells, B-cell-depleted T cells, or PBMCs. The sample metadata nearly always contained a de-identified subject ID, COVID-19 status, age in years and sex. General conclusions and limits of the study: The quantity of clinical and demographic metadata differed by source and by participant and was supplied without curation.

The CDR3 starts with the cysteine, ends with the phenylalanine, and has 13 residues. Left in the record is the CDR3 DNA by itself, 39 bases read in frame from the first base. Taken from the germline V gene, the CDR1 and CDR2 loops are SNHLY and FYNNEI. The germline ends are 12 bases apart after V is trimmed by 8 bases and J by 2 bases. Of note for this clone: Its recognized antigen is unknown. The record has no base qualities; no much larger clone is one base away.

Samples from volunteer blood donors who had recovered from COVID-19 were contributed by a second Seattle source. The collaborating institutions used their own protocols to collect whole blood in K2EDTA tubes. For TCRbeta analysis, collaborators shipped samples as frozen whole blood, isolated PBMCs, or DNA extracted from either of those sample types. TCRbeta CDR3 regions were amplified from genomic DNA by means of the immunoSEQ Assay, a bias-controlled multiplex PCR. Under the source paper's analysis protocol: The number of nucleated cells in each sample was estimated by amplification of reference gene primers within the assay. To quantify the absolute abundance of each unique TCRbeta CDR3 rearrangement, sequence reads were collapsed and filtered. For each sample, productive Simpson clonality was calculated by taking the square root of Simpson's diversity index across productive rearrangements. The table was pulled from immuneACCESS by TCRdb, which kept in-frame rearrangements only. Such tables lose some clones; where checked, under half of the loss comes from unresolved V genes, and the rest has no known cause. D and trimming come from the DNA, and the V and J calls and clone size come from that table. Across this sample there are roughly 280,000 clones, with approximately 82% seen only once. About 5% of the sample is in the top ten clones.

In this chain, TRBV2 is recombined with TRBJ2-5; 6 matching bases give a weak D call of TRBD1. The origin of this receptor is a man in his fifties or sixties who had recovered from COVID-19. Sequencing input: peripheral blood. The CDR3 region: CASGGGRQETQYF. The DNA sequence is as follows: TGTGCCAGCGGGGGCGGCAGACAAGAGACCCAGTACTTC.